This paragraph covers one T cell receptor (beta chain) sequence. This sample was included in a study of blood T cell repertoires in COVID-19. Method: immunoSEQ multiplex PCR; TCRdb's copy keeps in-frame clones and lacks some. Of 410,000 or so clones listed, roughly 90% were seen once; the top ten hold about 1.6%. V gave up 3 bases and J gave up 7 bases; unmatched junction bases: 15. The germline CDR1 and CDR2 sequences are LNHDA and SQIVND (reference sequence). The CDR3 length is 18 residues. The chain employs TRBV19 and TRBJ2-1; 10 bases agree with TRBD1. Material: peripheral blood. This TCR came from a woman aged 40 to 50 with COVID-19, enrolled during active disease. The CDR3 sequence is CASSIPPGQGNVRNEQFF. For the CDR3, the DNA is TGTGCCAGTAGTATCCCTCCGGGACAGGGGAATGTCCGTAATGAGCAGTTCTTC.